This note documents a single T cell receptor (beta chain) sequence. Its matching antigen is unknown. In the same sample, other DNA sequences code for this CDR3. The record originates from a study of cytomegalovirus exposure and HLA in healthy donors. Study results and caveats: Investigators reported 150 to 200 TCR beta chains as tied to cytomegalovirus. The classifier reportedly diagnosed cytomegalovirus status with high specificity and sensitivity.

The PCR contained 60 Vbeta and 13 Jbeta primers. Profiled with immunoSEQ multiplex PCR; TCRdb holds only in-frame clones, not every one. Seen here are 40,000 or so clones, 87% observed once, and the top ten hold around 8%. The sample was PBMCs. This TCR was recovered from a woman aged 40-49 years in good health and CMV-seropositive.

CDR3 residues: CASSLGQGDYNEQFF. For the CDR3, the DNA is TGTGCCAGCAGCTTAGGGCAGGGTGACTACAATGAGCAGTTCTTC. J is TRBJ2-1 and V is TRBV7-6; maybe TRBD1 (5 bases). CDR1 SGHVS and CDR2 FNYEAQ come from the germline V gene. The ends were cut back, 1 base at V and 3 bases at J, with 10 bases in the middle. This CDR3 comprises 15 residues.